The 10 T cell receptor beta chains in this list originate from one sample, sequenced in a study of regulatory T cells in long-lasting Graves disease. CDR3 regions were amplified by Arm-PCR using iRepertoire HTBI primers to build TCR beta libraries. Each CDR3 protein gets one entry after TCRdb re-called the multiplex PCR reads with MiXCR. Of around 250,000 distinct CDR3 sequences listed, around 18% are singletons. Described time point: newly diagnosed GD, antithyroid drugs for less than 3 months. The TCR library used RNA extracted from PBMCs. The material was peripheral blood mononuclear cells (PBMCs), obtained at new diagnosis, from a patient treated with antithyroid drugs. All receptors come from a female donor with Graves disease.

This clonotype was counted many times. The chain has TRBV5-6 and TRBJ2-5; 9 bases are a match to TRBD2. The V gene's germline CDR1 is SGHDT and CDR2 YYEEEE. The CDR3 contains 15 residues. Trimming removed 0 bases from V and 5 bases from J; junction bases left unmatched: 5. The CDR3 nucleotides are TGTGCCAGCAGCTTGGGCGGGAGGGTTGGCGAGACCCAGTACTTC. It encodes CASSLGGRVGETQYF.

This clonotype was found many times. The chain recombines TRBV2 with TRBJ1-6, with D possibly being TRBD1 (5 bases). Between the trimmed V and J ends, which lost 2 bases and 8 bases, there was a span of 13 bases. The V gene's germline CDR1 is SNHLY and CDR2 FYNNEI. The CDR3 is made up of 15 amino acids. The CDR3 DNA sequence: TGTGCCAGCAGTGAAATGTCAGGGAGAGATTCACCCCTCCACTTT. Protein: CASSEMSGRDSPLHF.

This chain's CDR3 is CASRKQGDEKLFF. As DNA, the CDR3 is TGTGCCAGCAGGAAACAGGGGGACGAAAAACTGTTTTTT. This chain links TRBV28 with TRBJ1-4; 8 positions agree with TRBD1. This CDR3 is 13 amino acids long. The germline gives CDR1 MDHEN, CDR2 SYDVKM. V gave up 6 bases and J gave up 8 bases; unmatched junction bases: 5.

This clonotype was detected ten times or more. V usage is TRBV12-3 or TRBV12-4 and J usage is TRBJ2-1; D is tentatively TRBD1 or TRBD2 (5 bases each). The V end lost 3 bases, the J end lost 0 bases, and 9 bases lay between the germline ends. This CDR3 comprises 15 residues. The CDR3 DNA sequence: TGTGCCAGCAGTTTGAGAGGGGTCTCCTACAATGAGCAGTTCTTC. This sequence encodes CASSLRGVSYNEQFF.

This clonotype was seen ten or more times. The gene calls are TRBV2 and TRBJ2-7; D is ambiguous. V lost 0 bases and J 6 bases, leaving 9 bases between the germline ends. Germline CDR1 and CDR2: SNHLY and FYNNEI. CDR3 length: 13 residues. The CDR3 DNA sequence: TGTGCCAGCAGTGAAGCTAGGTCAGTCGAGCAGTACTTC. It codes for CASSEARSVEQYF.

There are many counts of this clonotype. The chain has TRBV12-3 or TRBV12-4 and TRBJ2-7, with unresolved D. The CDR3 is 14 residues long. V gave up 3 bases and J gave up 2 bases, with 11 bases separating them. Here the CDR3 DNA reads TGTGCCAGCAGTTTCAGTCAGAACACCTACGAGCAGTACTTC. Amino acids: CASSFSQNTYEQYF.

This clonotype showed up many times. This chain links TRBV20-1 with TRBJ2-3; 7 positions agree with TRBD2. V lost 5 bases, J lost 9 bases, and 8 bases stayed unmatched. CDR1 and CDR2 (germline): DFQATT, SNEGSKA (reference sequence). The CDR3 is 12 residues long. The CDR3 sequence is CSAAVKAGTQYF. The CDR3 region has the DNA TGCAGTGCTGCCGTCAAAGCGGGGACGCAGTATTTT.

This clonotype was seen at least ten times. V is TRBV24-1 and J is TRBJ2-5; 9 positions agree with TRBD2. The CDR3 length is 19 residues. Germline-derived CDR1 and CDR2 are KGHDR and SFDVKD. V dropped 0 bases and J dropped 4; count of bases not matched to a gene: 14. CDR3 DNA: TGTGCCACCAGTGATTTGCGGCCTAACATTAGCGGGAGACGAGAGACCCAGTACTTC. This gives the protein CATSDLRPNISGRRETQYF.

There are a few counts of this clonotype. Possible read error: a much larger clone is one base away. The chain has TRBV6-1 and TRBJ1-1; D unclear. CDR3 length: 16 amino acids. The V gene's germline CDR1 is MNHNS and CDR2 SASEGT. Trimming took 5 bases from V and 0 from J, leaving 16 bases between them. The CDR3 DNA reads as TGTGCCAGCAGTCACCTCCGTGAGCGGGTGAACACTGAAGCTTTCTTT. The encoded protein is CASSHLRERVNTEAFF.

This clonotype has at least ten counts. The chain uses TRBV6-9 and TRBJ2-1; 7 bases are shared with TRBD2. The germline gives CDR1 MNHGY, CDR2 SVAAGI. There are 16 residues in the CDR3. The ends lost 3 bases at V and 0 bases at J; junction bases unmatched: 5. CDR3 region: CASSYASGSSYNEQFF. The CDR3 DNA reads as TGTGCCAGCAGTTACGCTAGCGGAAGCTCCTACAATGAGCAGTTCTTC.